This TCR beta chain was captured in a study of T cell changes during pregnancy in multiple sclerosis. This clone was observed a single time. The method was immunoSEQ multiplex PCR; TCRdb's version includes in-frame clones alone and lacks a portion of them. Of about 40,000 clones in the sample, 94% were seen once. V was pared by 2 bases and J by 2 bases, with 8 bases between. The CDR3 is made up of 14 amino acids. Germline V lookup: CDR1 SGHKS, CDR2 YYEKEE (reference sequence). The sample was CD4+ T cells from peripheral blood mononuclear cells, taken after pregnancy. The genes are TRBV5-5 and TRBJ1-5; possibly TRBD1 for D (5 bases). The receptor was isolated from a female donor with multiple sclerosis, enrolled in a pregnancy study. CDR3 sequence reads: CASSFPGGNQPQHF. The CDR3 DNA sequence: TGTGCCAGCAGCTTCCCGGGGGGCAATCAGCCCCAGCATTTT.